The entry that follows covers one T cell receptor (beta chain) sequence. Its antigen is undetermined. Method: immunoSEQ multiplex PCR; TCRdb's copy keeps in-frame clones and lacks some. Of about 120,000 clones listed, roughly 90% are singletons. The data were taken from a study of T cell responses to AZD1222 COVID-19 vaccine. Findings and caveats of the study: Vaccine-associated CD4 TCRs spanned spike, dominant at 160-218 and 743-854. Possibly, clonal diversity was underestimated; donors were largely white British and included more females.

Per germline, CDR1 LGHDT and CDR2 YNNKEL (reference sequence). The CDR3 has 13 amino acids. V lost 3 bases to trimming and J lost 8 bases; unmatched junction nucleotides: 6. This sequence was found in an adult who received the AZD1222 COVID-19 vaccine. V and J are TRBV3-1 (or the pseudogene TRBV3-2) and TRBJ1-2, with 7 bases fitting TRBD1. The source was peripheral blood, collected 28 days after the second AZD1222 dose. The CDR3 DNA reads TGTGCCAGCAGCCACAGGGGGACGATGGGCTACACCTTC. Its translation is CASSHRGTMGYTF.